Sequencing of this T cell receptor beta chain was carried out in a study of T-cell reconstitution after alpha-beta-depleted transplantation in children. Unique molecular identifiers were used to barcode this TCRbeta library. TCRdb redid the calling of the PCR reads with MiXCR, one entry per CDR3 protein. The data show 190,000 or so distinct CDR3 sequences, approximately 7% seen once. Per the germline V gene, CDR1 is SGHTA and CDR2 is FQGNSA. Trimming took 5 bases from V and 1 from J, leaving 8 bases between them. This CDR3 is 14 amino acids long. This clonotype was seen ten or more times. The starting material was PBMCs from the stem cell graft donor, obtained from the stem cell graft. This receptor was taken from a human donor who donated a stem cell graft to a child with Wiskott-Aldrich syndrome. V gene TRBV7-2 combines with J gene TRBJ2-2; D is undetermined. CDR3 DNA: TGTGCCAGCAGCCGCCTAGGGAACACCGGGGAGCTGTTTTTT. This encodes CASSRLGNTGELFF.